One sample yielded the 27 T cell receptor beta chains listed below, sequenced in a study of beta chain features in type 1 diabetes. Whole-study findings and limits: Researchers report that Type 1 diabetes patients had moderately but significantly shorter TCRB CDR3s across all four CD4+ subsets.

Every bit of the isolated RNA underwent reverse transcription, so sequencing read expressed TCRB transcripts. Profiled with immunoSEQ multiplex PCR; TCRdb holds only in-frame clones, not every one. Among 500,000 to 800,000 clones listed, 9.5% to 15% were seen once. No antigen has been identified for these receptors. The sequencing input was naive CD4+ T cells from blood. The receptors were gathered from a man under 40 with type 1 diabetes.

This clone has a handful of counts. CDR3 coding DNA: TGTGCCAGCAGCCAACGGGGGGATCAGCCCCAGCATTTT. It translates to CASSQRGDQPQHF. V usage is TRBV7-2 and J usage is TRBJ1-5, with D possibly TRBD1 on 5 matching bases. CDR3 size: 13 residues. The germline V gene has CDR1 SGHTA and CDR2 FQGNSA. V lost 5 bases and J lost 5, with 10 bases in between. Full variable domain (missing parts from reference TRBV7-2 and TRBJ1-5): GAGVSQSPSNKVTEKGKDVELRCDPISGHTALYWYRQSLGQGLEFLIYFQGNSAPDKSGLPSDRFSAERTGGSVSTLTIQRTQQEDSAVYLCASSQRGDQPQHFGDGTRLSIL.

This clone was observed a handful of times. The chain joins TRBV7-2 to TRBJ2-2; no reliable D call. Germline V lookup: CDR1 SGHTA, CDR2 FQGNSA. The CDR3 sequence is 15 residues long. V lost 3 bases, J lost 0 bases, and 8 bases lay in between. In DNA form, the CDR3 reads TGTGCCAGCAGCTTCCGCCAGACGAACACCGGGGAGCTGTTTTTT. It specifies CASSFRQTNTGELFF.

The V and J genes are TRBV29-1 and TRBJ1-2; D remains ambiguous. Deletions cut 7 bases from V and 5 bases from J, with 17 bases between. Germline V gives CDR1 SQVTM, CDR2 ANQGSEA. The CDR3 is 13 amino acids. The CDR3 loop reads CSAPGNPDYGYTF. Written as DNA, the CDR3 is TGCAGCGCCCCGGGGAATCCGGATTATGGCTACACCTTC.

This clone turned up a few times. The J gene is TRBJ2-1, the V gene TRBV5-1; TRBD1 aligns across 8 bases. Losses at the gene ends were 5 bases for V and 5 bases for J; bases not matched to a gene: 3. The germline gives CDR1 SGHRS, CDR2 YFSETQ. The CDR3 spans 13 residues. The chain's CDR3 is CASSGQGHNEQFF. As DNA, the CDR3 is TGCGCCAGCAGTGGACAGGGCCACAATGAGCAGTTCTTC.

This chain uses TRBV4-2 with TRBJ2-2, with a possible D match to TRBD2 (6 bases). There are 16 residues in the CDR3. V shed 0 bases and J shed 3 bases, with 11 bases lying between them. CDR1 and CDR2 from the germline V gene are LGHNA and YNFKEQ. The CDR3 spells CASSQEGGLDTGELFF. The CDR3 DNA reads as TGTGCCAGCAGCCAAGAGGGAGGCCTGGACACCGGGGAGCTGTTTTTT.

This clone was observed a few times. CDR3 DNA: TGTGCCTGGAGTGGGGGGGCGGTCCACTACAATGAGCAGTTCTTC. Translated, it gives CAWSGGAVHYNEQFF. The chain carries TRBV30 and TRBJ2-1; D possibly uses TRBD1 or TRBD2 (6 bases each). The CDR3 runs 15 residues. Trimming stripped 1 base from V and 3 bases from J, with 13 bases between. Germline CDR1 GTSNPN, CDR2 SVGIG (reference sequence).

V usage is TRBV2 and J usage is TRBJ1-2; TRBD1 matches at 8 bases. This CDR3 is 14 amino acids long. Per germline, CDR1 SNHLY and CDR2 FYNNEI. Trimming cost V 6 bases and J 6 bases; bases outside gene matches: 9. CDR3: CASSPPDRVDGYTF. CDR3 DNA: TGTGCCAGCAGCCCTCCGGACAGGGTGGATGGCTACACCTTC. Based on the CDR3 plus reference TRBV2 and TRBJ1-2, the full variable domain is EPEVTQTPSHQVTQMGQEVILRCVPISNHLYFYWYRQILGQKVEFLVSFYNNEISEKSEIFDDQFSVERPDGSNFTLKIRSTKLEDSAMYFCASSPPDRVDGYTFGSGTRLTVV.

The chain combines TRBV4-3 with TRBJ2-2; D is unclear. V dropped 0 bases and J dropped 6 bases, with 8 bases sitting between them. This CDR3 is 14 amino acids long. Germline V gene lookup returns CDR1 LGHNA and CDR2 YSLEER. Written as DNA, the CDR3 is TGCGCCAGCAGCCAAGATCAAAACGCCGGGGAGCTGTTTTTT. Amino acids: CASSQDQNAGELFF.

This clone was seen more than once but under ten times. This chain links TRBV5-1 with TRBJ2-5, with 9 bases lining up with TRBD2. The CDR3 has 16 amino acids. Germline CDR1 is SGHRS and CDR2 is YFSETQ. The V gene end was trimmed by 0 bases and the J gene end by 4 bases; junction bases not matched to a gene: 7. Here the CDR3 reads CASSLAEAGGRETQYF. CDR3 DNA: TGCGCCAGCAGCTTGGCCGAGGCGGGAGGGAGAGAGACCCAGTACTTC.

This clone was observed a few times. The chain has TRBV27 and TRBJ2-7; no definite D call. The CDR3 has 8 amino acids. CDR1 is MNHEY and CDR2 is SMNVEV in the germline V gene (reference sequence). Trimming stripped 11 bases from V and 3 bases from J, with 2 bases between. The CDR3 DNA sequence: TGTGCCTGCTACGAGCAGTACTTC. Translating gives CACYEQYF.

The genes are TRBV7-2 and TRBJ1-4; D is unresolved. This CDR3 has 11 residues. In germline, CDR1 is SGHTA, CDR2 FQGNSA. Trimming pared 8 bases from V and 12 bases from J, leaving 13 bases between. The CDR3 reads CASGLSRQLFF. CDR3 nucleotide sequence: TGTGCCAGCGGGCTCTCTCGGCAACTGTTTTTT.

V is TRBV7-9 and J is TRBJ2-1; 14 positions match TRBD2. The CDR3 loop spans 18 amino acids. Per germline, CDR1 SEHNR and CDR2 FQNEAQ (reference sequence). V shed 5 bases, J shed 0 bases, and the junction held 6 bases outside the gene matches. The CDR3 nucleotides read TGTGCCAGCAGCCGATCCGGGACTAGCGGGAGCTCCTACAATGAGCAGTTCTTC. It codes for CASSRSGTSGSSYNEQFF.

The chain uses TRBV4-2 and TRBJ2-7, with 7 bases that match TRBD2. This CDR3 is built from 14 residues. Trimming took 4 bases from V and 6 from J; bases not matched to a gene: 9. Germline V gene data show CDR1 as LGHNA and CDR2 as YNFKEQ. Written as DNA, the CDR3 is TGTGCCAGCAGCCTCCCCCAAACGGGGGGCGAGCAGTACTTC. Amino acid sequence: CASSLPQTGGEQYF.

This clone has only a few counts. The rearrangement links TRBV21-1 to TRBJ2-3; the tabulated D call, TRBD2, remains unverified against the DNA. TRBV21-1 is a recognized pseudogene. The CDR3 runs to 21 residues. In DNA form, the CDR3 reads TGTGCCAGCAACCTAAGGTGTTGTTCCGGGACTAGCGCGGTCAACACAGATACGCAGTATTTT. It translates to CASNLRCCSGTSAVNTDTQYF.

This clone has just a few counts. The chain carries TRBV11-2 and TRBJ2-5, with unresolved D. This CDR3 is built from 12 residues. Between the trimmed V and J ends, which lost 4 bases and 5 bases, there was a span of 8 bases. In germline, CDR1 is SGHAT, CDR2 FQNNGV. The CDR3: CASSSPGETQYF. The CDR3 nucleotides are TGTGCCAGCAGCTCCCCTGGGGAGACCCAGTACTTC.

V is TRBV9 and J is TRBJ2-7; D uncertain. The CDR3 length is 15 residues. CDR1 is SGDLS, CDR2 YYNGEE, per germline. V lost 4 bases and J 6 bases, leaving 20 bases between the germline ends. For the CDR3, the DNA is TGTGCCAGCAGCTCTTCCGCCCCACCGAATACCGAGCAGTACTTC. It codes for CASSSSAPPNTEQYF.

The gene calls are TRBV18 and TRBJ1-1; no clear D. The V gene lost 3 bases and the J gene lost 3 bases, with 11 bases spanning the gap. Looked up from germline, CDR1 is KGHSH and CDR2 is LQKENI. The CDR3 runs 14 residues. CDR3 DNA sequence: TGTGCCAGCTCACCTTCCGGGTCAGACACTGAAGCTTTCTTT. It translates to CASSPSGSDTEAFF.

This clone was recorded a few times. The chain combines TRBV29-1 with TRBJ1-3, with 9 bases aligning to TRBD1. Trimming at V came to 5 bases and at J to 2 bases, leaving 4 bases not matched to a gene. The CDR3 runs to 14 residues. Germline V gene data show CDR1 as SQVTM and CDR2 as ANQGSEA. CDR3 nucleotides: TGCAGCGTTTGGGACAGGGATCCTGGAAACACCATATATTTT. This encodes CSVWDRDPGNTIYF. Based on the CDR3 plus reference TRBV29-1 and TRBJ1-3, the full variable domain is SAVISQKPSRDICQRGTSLTIQCQVDSQVTMMFWYRQQPGQSLTLIATANQGSEATYESGFVIDKFPISRPNLTFSTLTVSNMSPEDSSIYLCSVWDRDPGNTIYFGEGSWLTVV.

The chain couples TRBV6-5 to TRBJ2-2; D possibly corresponds to TRBD1 (6 bases). V lost 2 bases, J lost 2 bases, and 12 bases lay in between. Germline V CDR1 and CDR2: MNHEY, SVGAGI. This CDR3 has 16 amino acids. CDR3 residues: CASSYGDRLNTGELFF. The CDR3 nucleotides are TGTGCCAGCAGTTACGGTGACAGGTTAAACACCGGGGAGCTGTTTTTT.

This chain links TRBV7-2 with TRBJ2-7; D unresolved. Germline lookup yields CDR1 SGHTA and CDR2 FQGNSA. V lost 4 bases, J lost 7 bases, and 20 bases lay in between. The CDR3 is 15 residues long. CDR3 DNA: TGTGCCAGCAGCTCCCGGTTACAGATTCCTGGAGAGCAGTACTTC. This gives the protein CASSSRLQIPGEQYF. Drawing the rest from reference TRBV7-2 and TRBJ2-7, the complete variable domain is GAGVSQSPSNKVTEKGKDVELRCDPISGHTALYWYRQSLGQGLEFLIYFQGNSAPDKSGLPSDRFSAERTGGSVSTLTIQRTQQEDSAVYLCASSSRLQIPGEQYFGPGTRLTVT.

Comment on this clone: Different DNA sequences within this sample yield the same CDR3. This chain links TRBV2 with TRBJ2-5; no clear D gene. V lost 2 bases, J lost 6 bases, and 4 bases lay in between. Per germline, CDR1 SNHLY and CDR2 FYNNEI. The CDR3 loop spans 11 amino acids. The CDR3 DNA sequence: TGTGCCAGCAGTGAATTCCAGACCCAGTACTTC. It codes for CASSEFQTQYF.

This clone was seen a few times. The chain couples TRBV16 to TRBJ1-5; a weak D match, TRBD1 (5 bases). The CDR3 consists of 15 residues. From germline, CDR1 is KGHSY and CDR2 FQNENV. Trimming pared 2 bases from V and 2 bases from J, leaving 10 bases between. CDR3 amino acids: CASSQGEGRNQPQHF. The CDR3 nucleotides are TGTGCCAGCAGCCAAGGGGAGGGGCGCAATCAGCCCCAGCATTTT.

J is TRBJ2-7 and V is TRBV9; 8 bases map to TRBD1. Germline CDR1 reads SGDLS; CDR2 reads YYNGEE. The CDR3 consists of 15 residues. The junction had 8 bases not matched to a gene; V was cut back by 3 bases and J by 3 bases. The CDR3 sequence is CASSAGQGGFYEQYF. The CDR3 bases are TGTGCCAGCAGCGCAGGACAGGGCGGATTCTACGAGCAGTACTTC.

This clone was recorded many times. The CDR3: CASSSRSEQFF. In DNA, the CDR3 is TGTGCCAGCAGCTCGAGAAGTGAGCAGTTCTTC. J is TRBJ2-1 and V is TRBV11-3; no reliable D call. Trimming cost V 4 bases and J 9 bases, with 7 bases left between them. Germline CDR1 reads SGHNT; CDR2 reads YENEEA. The CDR3 is made up of 11 amino acids.

A few counts support this clone. The J gene is TRBJ2-7, the V gene TRBV6-5, with TRBD1 matching 11 bases. The J segment lost 7 bases and the V segment lost 4 bases, leaving 12 bases of the junction unmatched. This CDR3 region has 16 residues. Per the germline V gene, CDR1 is MNHEY and CDR2 is SVGAGI. CDR3 DNA: TGTGCCAGCAGTTGGGAGGGAGGACAGGGGGCGTTAGAGCAGTACTTC. Protein product: CASSWEGGQGALEQYF.

The rearrangement joins TRBV7-2 to TRBJ2-3; weak D call: TRBD2 (7 bases). Trimming took off 4 bases at V and 5 bases at J, with 22 bases between the two ends. CDR3 length: 17 residues. Germline V gene sequence: CDR1 SGHTA, CDR2 FQGNSA. The DNA of the CDR3 is TGTGCCAGCAGCTCACCCCTAGCTGGGGGGGCCCTAGATACGCAGTATTTT. Protein product: CASSSPLAGGALDTQYF.

V usage is TRBV7-9 and J usage is TRBJ1-6; D gene uncertain. With 1 base removed from V and 10 bases from J, the gap between germline ends came to 11 bases. Germline lookup yields CDR1 SEHNR and CDR2 FQNEAQ (reference sequence). This CDR3 spans 14 amino acids. Here the CDR3 DNA reads TGTGCCAGCAGCTTAGACTACGGTGGGTCACCCCTCCACTTT. As protein: CASSLDYGGSPLHF. The whole variable domain, filled in from reference TRBV7-9 and TRBJ1-6, reads DTGVSQNPRHKITKRGQNVTFRCDPISEHNRLYWYRQTLGQGPEFLTYFQNEAQLEKSRLLSDRFSAERPKGSFSTLEIQRTEQGDSAMYLCASSLDYGGSPLHFGNGTRLTVT.